The clone carrying this T cell receptor (beta chain) was counted a few times. These data come from a study of T cells in Graves' hyperthyroidism and ophthalmopathy. Template material for amplifying TCR beta CDR3 regions consisted of RNA transcripts. The HTBI primer set drove a first-round RT-PCR of the TCR CDR3. TCRdb redid the calling of the multiplex PCR reads with MiXCR, one entry per CDR3 protein. The table has around 300,000 distinct CDR3 sequences, roughly an eighth seen once; the top ten hold 7% to 9.5%. The CDR3 totals 16 residues. Germline V gene data show CDR1 as WSHSY and CDR2 as SAAADI. Trimming took 6 bases from V and 7 from J; bases not matched to a gene: 12.

The chain joins TRBV10-2 to TRBJ1-4, with 9 positions matching TRBD1. This TCR derives from a woman in her forties with Graves' hyperthyroidism. Sequenced: blood. The CDR3 protein is CASRDQTGGGSEKLFF. In DNA, the CDR3 is TGCGCCAGCAGAGACCAAACAGGGGGCGGGAGTGAAAAACTGTTTTTT.